The sequence of this T cell receptor beta chain was determined in a study of PD-1 blockade in classical Hodgkin lymphoma. Overall study findings and caveats: Some patients started nivolumab under 1 year after ASCT, and they were excluded. Why the repertoires differ is still unclear, perhaps disease activity or prior therapy.

Using immunoSEQ multiplex PCR, the repertoire was profiled, and TCRdb retains in-frame clones only, with some absent. The sample lists some 25,000 clones, about 67% occurring once. Each of the patients experienced relapse following autologous stem cell transplantation, and their brentuximab vedotin exposure differed. Germline-derived CDR1 and CDR2 are SGHDT and YYEEEE. This CDR3 has 15 residues. Trimming shortened V by 0 bases and J by 1 base, and 8 bases separated the two germline ends. Turning to this clone: The antigen is not known.

The chain recombines TRBV5-6 with TRBJ1-3; D is ambiguous. Specimen: peripheral blood mononuclear cells (PBMCs), collected before the second cycle of nivolumab. This receptor was obtained from a human donor with classical Hodgkin lymphoma. The CDR3 DNA reads as TGTGCCAGCAGCTTGGGGAGCACATCTGGAAACACCATATATTTT. This codes for CASSLGSTSGNTIYF. Combining the CDR3 with reference TRBV5-6 and TRBJ1-3 gives the whole variable domain DAGVTQSPTHLIKTRGQQVTLRCSPKSGHDTVSWYQQALGQGPQFIFQYYEEEERQRGNFPDRFSGHQFPNYSSELNVNALLLGDSALYLCASSLGSTSGNTIYFGEGSWLTVV.